The TCR beta chain described here comes from a study of blood T cell repertoires in COVID-19. Study-level information: Sites in the United States, Italy and Spain provided acute and convalescent COVID-19 samples. From T cells, B-cell-depleted T cells, or PBMCs came the material, which was cDNA or gDNA.

Per the study methods: Reference gene primer amplification gave nucleated cell count estimates. The data were produced by immunoSEQ multiplex PCR, yet TCRdb's version contains in-frame clones alone and is incomplete. V, J and clone size derive from that table, while D and trimming were established from the DNA sequence. The table includes roughly 71,000 clones, roughly 84% detected once. Sequenced material: peripheral blood. The TCR was taken from a man aged 50 to 59 with active COVID-19.

CDR3 nucleotides: TGTGCCAGCAGCCATCAGGCCGTCGCCGAGCAGTACTTC. Translated: CASSHQAVAEQYF. This chain connects TRBV3-1 (or the pseudogene TRBV3-2) to TRBJ2-7; the D is unclear. This CDR3 has 13 residues. V lost 3 bases to trimming and J lost 6 bases, with 12 bases between them. From germline, CDR1 is LGHDT and CDR2 YNNKEL (reference sequence).